Below are 10 T cell receptor beta chains sequenced from a single sample in a study of T cell responses to AZD1222 COVID-19 vaccine. TCRdb keeps only in-frame clones here, not all; method: immunoSEQ multiplex PCR. The table includes 65,000 to 90,000 clones, about 86% detected once. The material was peripheral blood, obtained on day 0 of AZD1222 vaccination. These receptor sequences come from an adult in good health.

V and J are TRBV28 and TRBJ2-5, with D perhaps matching TRBD1 or TRBD2 (5 bases each). Germline loops: CDR1 MDHEN, CDR2 SYDVKM. Trimming took off 5 bases at V and 2 bases at J, with 24 bases between the two ends. The CDR3 is made up of 18 amino acids. The CDR3 spells CASSLYGPGARGQETQYF. As DNA, the CDR3 is TGTGCCAGCAGTCTTTATGGCCCCGGGGCAAGAGGACAAGAGACCCAGTACTTC.

This clone was observed a few times. This chain connects TRBV19 to TRBJ1-5; no firm D call. Germline CDR1 LNHDA, CDR2 SQIVND (reference sequence). CDR3 length: 12 residues. V lost 2 bases, J lost 4 bases, and 3 bases lay in between. The CDR3 sequence is CASSIYNQPQHF. CDR3 bases: TGTGCCAGTAGTATATATAATCAGCCCCAGCATTTT.

The chain uses TRBV11-2 and TRBJ2-3, with 10 positions matching TRBD1. V was pared by 5 bases and J by 2 bases, with 4 bases of the junction left unmatched. CDR3 length: 15 residues. Germline V lookup: CDR1 SGHAT, CDR2 FQNNGV. This CDR3 reads CASSRTGGTTDTQYF. CDR3 sequence (DNA): TGTGCCAGCAGCCGGACAGGGGGTACCACAGATACGCAGTATTTT.

This clone was seen more than once but under ten times. V and J are TRBV12-3 or TRBV12-4 and TRBJ1-2; D possibly corresponds to TRBD1 (5 bases). V lost 3 bases to trimming and J lost 3 bases, with 8 bases between them. This CDR3 is 13 amino acids long. The CDR3, as DNA: TGTGCCAGCAGTTTGCAGGGACACTATGGCTACACCTTC. It yields the protein CASSLQGHYGYTF.

The chain has TRBV28 and TRBJ2-3; possibly TRBD1 or TRBD2 for D (5 bases each). The V end lost 3 bases, the J end lost 2 bases, and 18 bases lay between the germline ends. Germline V gives CDR1 MDHEN, CDR2 SYDVKM. There are 17 residues in the CDR3. The chain's CDR3 is CASSLRGAMGHTDTQYF. The CDR3, as DNA: TGTGCCAGCAGTTTGAGAGGGGCAATGGGTCACACAGATACGCAGTATTTT.

The rearrangement links TRBV10-3 to TRBJ2-5, with TRBD2 matching over 8 bases. J lost 4 bases, V lost 6 bases, and 10 bases had no gene match. Germline CDR1 and CDR2: ENHRY and SYGVKD. This CDR3 comprises 15 residues. CDR3 residues: CAIRDSGGGSETQYF. DNA for the CDR3: TGTGCCATCAGGGACAGTGGCGGGGGGTCAGAGACCCAGTACTTC.

The rearrangement uses TRBV6-1 and TRBJ1-3; D is ambiguous. From germline, CDR1 is MNHNS and CDR2 SASEGT. The CDR3 has 12 amino acids. V was pared by 1 base and J by 7 bases, with 5 bases between. The CDR3 reads CASSEVANTIYF. CDR3 coding DNA: TGTGCCAGCAGTGAAGTAGCGAACACCATATATTTT.

The rearrangement uses TRBV18 and TRBJ1-2, with D perhaps TRBD1 (5 bases). This CDR3 is built from 13 residues. The V end lost 3 bases, the J end lost 8 bases, and 13 bases lay between the germline ends. Germline CDR1 is KGHSH and CDR2 is LQKENI. The CDR3 bases are TGTGCCAGCTCACCGTCACAGGATCAAGGCTACACCTTC. It yields the protein CASSPSQDQGYTF.

The chain is built from TRBV20-1 and TRBJ2-7, with TRBD2 identical over 8 bases. V trimming: 3 bases; J trimming: 0 bases; junction bases outside the gene matches: 7. Germline assignment: CDR1 DFQATT and CDR2 SNEGSKA (reference sequence). The CDR3 covers 15 residues. In DNA form, the CDR3 reads TGCAGTGCTAGTGGTGACGGGAGGGCCTCCTACGAGCAGTACTTC. Translation gives CSASGDGRASYEQYF.

The rearrangement links TRBV7-9 to TRBJ1-1; possible D gene TRBD1, 5 bases. V gave up 7 bases and J gave up 2 bases, with 17 bases separating them. Germline loops: CDR1 SEHNR, CDR2 FQNEAQ (reference sequence). The CDR3 is made up of 15 amino acids. This chain's CDR3 is CASTPPPGTNTEAFF. CDR3 nucleotide sequence: TGTGCCAGCACCCCTCCACCGGGGACTAACACTGAAGCTTTCTTT.